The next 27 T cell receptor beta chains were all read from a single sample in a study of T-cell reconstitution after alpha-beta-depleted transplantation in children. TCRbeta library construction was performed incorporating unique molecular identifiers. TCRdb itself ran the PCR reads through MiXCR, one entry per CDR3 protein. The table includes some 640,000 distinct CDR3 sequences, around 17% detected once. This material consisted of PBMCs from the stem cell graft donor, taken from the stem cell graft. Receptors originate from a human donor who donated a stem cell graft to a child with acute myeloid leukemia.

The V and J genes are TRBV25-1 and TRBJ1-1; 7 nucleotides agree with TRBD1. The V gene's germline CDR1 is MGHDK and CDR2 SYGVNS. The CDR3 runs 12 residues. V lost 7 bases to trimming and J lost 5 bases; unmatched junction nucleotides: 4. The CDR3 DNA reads TGTGCCAGCACGACAGGGCAGACTGAAGCTTTCTTT. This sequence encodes CASTTGQTEAFF.

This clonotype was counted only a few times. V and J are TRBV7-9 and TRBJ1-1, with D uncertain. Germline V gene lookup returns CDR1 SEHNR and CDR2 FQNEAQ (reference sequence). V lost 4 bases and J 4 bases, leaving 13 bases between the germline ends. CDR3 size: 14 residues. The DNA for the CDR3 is TGTGCCAGCAGCTCAAGGGTTATTGGCACTGAAGCTTTCTTT. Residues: CASSSRVIGTEAFF.

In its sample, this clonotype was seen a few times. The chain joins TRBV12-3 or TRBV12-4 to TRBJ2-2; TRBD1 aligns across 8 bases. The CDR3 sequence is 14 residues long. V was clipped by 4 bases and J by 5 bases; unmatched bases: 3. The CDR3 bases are TGTGCCAGCAGTTGGACAGGGATGACCGGGGAGCTGTTTTTT. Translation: CASSWTGMTGELFF.

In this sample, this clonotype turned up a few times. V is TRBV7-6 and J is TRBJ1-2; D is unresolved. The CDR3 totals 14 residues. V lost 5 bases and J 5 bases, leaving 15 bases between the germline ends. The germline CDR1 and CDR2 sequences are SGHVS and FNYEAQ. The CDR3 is CASSPRPGEYGYTF. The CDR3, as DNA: TGTGCCAGCAGCCCCCGACCCGGGGAGTATGGCTACACCTTC.

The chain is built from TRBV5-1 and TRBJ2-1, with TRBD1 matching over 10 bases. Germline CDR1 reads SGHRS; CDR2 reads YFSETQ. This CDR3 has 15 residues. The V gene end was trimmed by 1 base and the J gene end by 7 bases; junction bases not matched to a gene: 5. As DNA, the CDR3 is TGCGCCAGCAGCTTGACGACAGGGGGCTTTAATGAGCAGTTCTTC. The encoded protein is CASSLTTGGFNEQFF.

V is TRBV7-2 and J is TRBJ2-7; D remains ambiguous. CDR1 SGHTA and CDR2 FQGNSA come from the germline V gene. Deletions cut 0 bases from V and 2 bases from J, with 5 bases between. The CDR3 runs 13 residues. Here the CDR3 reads CASSLAVTYEQYF. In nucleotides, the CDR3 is TGTGCCAGCAGCTTAGCGGTTACCTACGAGCAGTACTTC.

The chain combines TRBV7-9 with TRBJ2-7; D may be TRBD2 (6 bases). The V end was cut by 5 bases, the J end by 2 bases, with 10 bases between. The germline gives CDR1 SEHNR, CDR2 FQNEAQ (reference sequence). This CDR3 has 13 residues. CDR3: CASSPQRAYEQYF. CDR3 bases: TGTGCCAGCAGCCCTCAGCGGGCCTACGAGCAGTACTTC.

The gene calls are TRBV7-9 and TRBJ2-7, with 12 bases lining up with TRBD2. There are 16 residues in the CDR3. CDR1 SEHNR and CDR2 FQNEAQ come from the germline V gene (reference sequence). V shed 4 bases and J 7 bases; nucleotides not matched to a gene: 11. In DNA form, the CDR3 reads TGTGCCAGCAGCTACCTGACTAGCGGGGGCCCGGGGGAGCAGTACTTC. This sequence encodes CASSYLTSGGPGEQYF.

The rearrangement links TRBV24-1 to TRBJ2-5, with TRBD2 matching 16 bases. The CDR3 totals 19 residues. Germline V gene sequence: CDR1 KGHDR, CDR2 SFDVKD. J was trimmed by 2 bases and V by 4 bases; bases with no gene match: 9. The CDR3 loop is CATSERGTSGGVLQETQYF. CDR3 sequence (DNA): TGTGCCACCAGTGAACGAGGGACTAGCGGGGGGGTATTACAAGAGACCCAGTACTTC.

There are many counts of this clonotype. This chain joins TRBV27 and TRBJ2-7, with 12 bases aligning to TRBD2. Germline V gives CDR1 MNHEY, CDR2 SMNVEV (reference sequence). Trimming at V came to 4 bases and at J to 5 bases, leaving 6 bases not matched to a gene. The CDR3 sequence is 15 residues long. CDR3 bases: TGTGCCAGCAGTTCGCGGACTAGCGGGATCCACGAGCAGTACTTC. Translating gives CASSSRTSGIHEQYF.

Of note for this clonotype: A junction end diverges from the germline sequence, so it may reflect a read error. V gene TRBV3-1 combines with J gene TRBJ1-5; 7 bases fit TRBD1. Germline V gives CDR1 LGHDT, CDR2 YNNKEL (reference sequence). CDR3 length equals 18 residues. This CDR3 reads CTSSSPFPRQGEDQPQHF. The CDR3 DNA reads TGTACCAGCAGTTCCCCTTTTCCACGACAGGGAGAAGATCAGCCCCAGCATTTT.

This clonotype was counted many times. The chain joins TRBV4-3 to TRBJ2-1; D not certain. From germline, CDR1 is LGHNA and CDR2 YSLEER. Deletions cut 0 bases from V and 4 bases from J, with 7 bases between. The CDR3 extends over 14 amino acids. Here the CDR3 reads CASSQETPYNEQFF. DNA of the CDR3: TGCGCCAGCAGCCAAGAAACGCCGTACAATGAGCAGTTCTTC.

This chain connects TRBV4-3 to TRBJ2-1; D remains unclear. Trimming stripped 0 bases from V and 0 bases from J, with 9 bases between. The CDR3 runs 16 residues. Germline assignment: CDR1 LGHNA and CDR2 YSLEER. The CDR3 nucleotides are TGCGCCAGCAGCCAAGATCAGGCGAGCTCCTACAATGAGCAGTTCTTC. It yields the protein CASSQDQASSYNEQFF.

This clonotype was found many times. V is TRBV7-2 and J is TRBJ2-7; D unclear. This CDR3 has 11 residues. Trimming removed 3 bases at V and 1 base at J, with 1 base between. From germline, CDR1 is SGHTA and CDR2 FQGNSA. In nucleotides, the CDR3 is TGTGCCAGCAGCTTTTCCTACGAGCAGTACTTC. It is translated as CASSFSYEQYF.

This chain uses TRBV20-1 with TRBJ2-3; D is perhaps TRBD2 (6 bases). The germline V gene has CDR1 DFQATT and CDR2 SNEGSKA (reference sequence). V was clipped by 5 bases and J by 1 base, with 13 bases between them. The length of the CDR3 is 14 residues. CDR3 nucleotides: TGCAGTGCTCCGGTAGCGGCTGGCACAGATACGCAGTATTTT. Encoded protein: CSAPVAAGTDTQYF.

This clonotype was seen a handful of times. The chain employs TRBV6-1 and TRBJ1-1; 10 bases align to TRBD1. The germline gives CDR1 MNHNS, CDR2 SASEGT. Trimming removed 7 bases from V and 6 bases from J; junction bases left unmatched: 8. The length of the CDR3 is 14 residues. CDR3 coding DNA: TGTGCCAGCAATCGGGACAGGGGTCCCGCTGAAGCTTTCTTT. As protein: CASNRDRGPAEAFF.

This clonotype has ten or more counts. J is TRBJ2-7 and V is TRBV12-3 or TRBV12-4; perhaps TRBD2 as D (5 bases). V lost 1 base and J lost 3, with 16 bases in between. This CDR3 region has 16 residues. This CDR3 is CASSLGDYGPLYEQYF. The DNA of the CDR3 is TGTGCCAGCAGTTTAGGAGACTATGGTCCTCTCTACGAGCAGTACTTC.

The CDR3 nucleotides read TGTGCCAGCAGTGACGACCTCTACGAGCAGTACGTC. Amino acid sequence: CASSDDLYEQYV. The chain links TRBV25-1 to TRBJ2-7; D ambiguous. This CDR3 is built from 12 residues. In germline, CDR1 is MGHDK, CDR2 SYGVNS. The V end lost 3 bases, the J end lost 3 bases, and 6 bases lay between the germline ends.

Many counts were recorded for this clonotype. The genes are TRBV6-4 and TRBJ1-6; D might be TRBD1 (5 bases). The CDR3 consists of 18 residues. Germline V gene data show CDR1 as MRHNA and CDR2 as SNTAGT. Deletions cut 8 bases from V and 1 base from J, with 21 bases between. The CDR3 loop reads CASSLTGHGVSYNSPLHF. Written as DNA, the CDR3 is TGTGCCAGCTCCCTGACCGGACACGGGGTATCCTATAATTCACCCCTCCACTTT.

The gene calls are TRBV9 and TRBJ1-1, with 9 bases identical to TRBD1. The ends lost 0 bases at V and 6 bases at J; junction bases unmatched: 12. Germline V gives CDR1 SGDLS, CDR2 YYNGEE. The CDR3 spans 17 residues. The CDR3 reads CASSVDFGTGRLAEAFF. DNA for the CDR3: TGTGCCAGCAGCGTAGACTTCGGGACAGGGAGATTAGCTGAAGCTTTCTTT.

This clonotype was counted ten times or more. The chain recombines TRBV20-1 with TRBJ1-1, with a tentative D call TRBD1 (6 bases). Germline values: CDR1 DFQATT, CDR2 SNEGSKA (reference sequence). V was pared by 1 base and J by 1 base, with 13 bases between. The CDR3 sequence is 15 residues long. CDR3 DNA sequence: TGCAGTGCTAGAGCCTGGGGGCCAGGGAACACTGAAGCTTTCTTT. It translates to CSARAWGPGNTEAFF.

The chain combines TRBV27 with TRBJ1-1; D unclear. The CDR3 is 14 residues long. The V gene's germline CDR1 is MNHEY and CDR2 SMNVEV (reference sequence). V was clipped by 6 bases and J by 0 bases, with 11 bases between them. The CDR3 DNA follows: TGTGCCAGCAGCCTACTCGGGATGAACACTGAAGCTTTCTTT. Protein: CASSLLGMNTEAFF.

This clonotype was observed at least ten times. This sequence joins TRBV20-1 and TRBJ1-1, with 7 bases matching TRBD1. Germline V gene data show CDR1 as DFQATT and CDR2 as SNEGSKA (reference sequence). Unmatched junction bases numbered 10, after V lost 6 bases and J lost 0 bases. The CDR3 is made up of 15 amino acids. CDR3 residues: CSAGTGQLMNTEAFF. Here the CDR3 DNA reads TGCAGTGCCGGTACGGGACAGCTGATGAACACTGAAGCTTTCTTT.

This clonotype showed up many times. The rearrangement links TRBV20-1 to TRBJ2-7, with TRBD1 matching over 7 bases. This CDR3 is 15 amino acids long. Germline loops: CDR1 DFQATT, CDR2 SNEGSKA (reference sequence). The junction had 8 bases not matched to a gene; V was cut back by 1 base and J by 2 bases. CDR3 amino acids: CSARGNRGGPYEQYF. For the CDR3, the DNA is TGCAGTGCTAGAGGTAACAGGGGTGGCCCCTACGAGCAGTACTTC.

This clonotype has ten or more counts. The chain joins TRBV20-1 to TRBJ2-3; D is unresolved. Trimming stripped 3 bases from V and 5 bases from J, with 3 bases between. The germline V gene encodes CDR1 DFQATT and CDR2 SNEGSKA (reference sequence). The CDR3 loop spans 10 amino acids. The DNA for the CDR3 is TGCAGTGCTAGGGAAGATACGCAGTATTTT. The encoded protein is CSAREDTQYF.

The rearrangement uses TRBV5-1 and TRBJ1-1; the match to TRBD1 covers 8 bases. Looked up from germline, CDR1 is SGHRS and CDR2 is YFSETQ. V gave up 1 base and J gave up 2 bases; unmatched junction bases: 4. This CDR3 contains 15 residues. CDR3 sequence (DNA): TGCGCCAGCAGCTTGATCGGACAGGGCAACACTGAAGCTTTCTTT. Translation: CASSLIGQGNTEAFF.

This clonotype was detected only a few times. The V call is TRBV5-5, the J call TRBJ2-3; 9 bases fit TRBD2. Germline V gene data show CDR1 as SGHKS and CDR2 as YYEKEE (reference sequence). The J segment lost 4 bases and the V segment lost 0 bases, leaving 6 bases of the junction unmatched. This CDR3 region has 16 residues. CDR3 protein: CASSLEAGGRADTQYF. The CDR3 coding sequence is TGTGCCAGCAGCTTGGAGGCGGGGGGGCGAGCAGATACGCAGTATTTT.